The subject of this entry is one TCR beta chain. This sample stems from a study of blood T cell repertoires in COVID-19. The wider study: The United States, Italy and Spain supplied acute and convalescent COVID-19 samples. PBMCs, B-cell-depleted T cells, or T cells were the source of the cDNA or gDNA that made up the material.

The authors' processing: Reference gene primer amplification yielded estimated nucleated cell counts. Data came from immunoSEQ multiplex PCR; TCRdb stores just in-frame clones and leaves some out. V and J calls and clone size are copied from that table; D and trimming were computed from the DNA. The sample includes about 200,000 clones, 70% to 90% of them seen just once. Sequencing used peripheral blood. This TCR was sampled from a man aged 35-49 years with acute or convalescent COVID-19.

DNA of the CDR3: TGTGCCAGCAGCCCGGACGGCAGGGGGGCTATCGAGCAGTACTTC. Amino acids: CASSPDGRGAIEQYF. The chain links TRBV7-9 to TRBJ2-7; possible D gene TRBD1, 7 bases. This CDR3 has 15 amino acids. Germline lookup yields CDR1 SEHNR and CDR2 FQNEAQ (reference sequence). Trimming cost V 5 bases and J 6 bases, with 20 bases left between them.